This TCR beta chain stems from a study of T cells in Graves' hyperthyroidism and ophthalmopathy. Germline V lookup: CDR1 LNHDA, CDR2 SQIVND (reference sequence). The ends lost 6 bases at V and 0 bases at J; junction bases unmatched: 5. This CDR3 comprises 16 residues. The sample holds one count of this clonotype. Its cognate antigen is unknown. Study results and limitations: Most thyroid clonotypes that were expanded above 0.001 also turned up in blood.

Template material for amplifying TCR beta CDR3 regions consisted of RNA transcripts. A first-round RT-PCR of the TCR CDR3 used the HTBI primer set. TCRdb reprocessed the multiplex PCR reads via MiXCR and lists one record per CDR3 protein. The sample records around 700,000 distinct CDR3 sequences, roughly a sixth being singletons. Material: blood. This chain links TRBV19 with TRBJ1-4; the match to TRBD1 covers 9 bases. This TCR was sampled from a woman in her forties or fifties with Graves' hyperthyroidism that later progressed to Graves' ophthalmopathy. The CDR3 sequence: CASSSGQGSTNEKLFF. The CDR3 coding sequence is TGTGCCAGTAGCTCGGGACAGGGCTCAACTAATGAAAAACTGTTTTTT.